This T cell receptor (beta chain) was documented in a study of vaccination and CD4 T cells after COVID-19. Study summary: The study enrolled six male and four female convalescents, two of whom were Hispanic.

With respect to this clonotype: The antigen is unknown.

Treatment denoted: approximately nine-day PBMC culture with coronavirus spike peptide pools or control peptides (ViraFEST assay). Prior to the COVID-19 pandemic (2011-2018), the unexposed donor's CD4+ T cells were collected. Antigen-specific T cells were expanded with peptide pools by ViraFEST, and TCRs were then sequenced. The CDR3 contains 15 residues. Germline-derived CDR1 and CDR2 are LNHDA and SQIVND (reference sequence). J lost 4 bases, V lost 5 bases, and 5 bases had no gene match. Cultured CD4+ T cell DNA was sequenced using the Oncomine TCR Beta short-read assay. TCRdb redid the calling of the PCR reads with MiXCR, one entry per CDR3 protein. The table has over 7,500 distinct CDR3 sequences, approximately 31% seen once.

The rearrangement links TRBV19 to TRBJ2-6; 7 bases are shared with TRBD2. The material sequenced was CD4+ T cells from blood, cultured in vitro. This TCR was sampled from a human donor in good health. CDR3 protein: CASSEGGWGANVLTF. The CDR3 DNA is TGTGCCAGTAGTGAGGGAGGGTGGGGGGCCAACGTCCTGACTTTC.